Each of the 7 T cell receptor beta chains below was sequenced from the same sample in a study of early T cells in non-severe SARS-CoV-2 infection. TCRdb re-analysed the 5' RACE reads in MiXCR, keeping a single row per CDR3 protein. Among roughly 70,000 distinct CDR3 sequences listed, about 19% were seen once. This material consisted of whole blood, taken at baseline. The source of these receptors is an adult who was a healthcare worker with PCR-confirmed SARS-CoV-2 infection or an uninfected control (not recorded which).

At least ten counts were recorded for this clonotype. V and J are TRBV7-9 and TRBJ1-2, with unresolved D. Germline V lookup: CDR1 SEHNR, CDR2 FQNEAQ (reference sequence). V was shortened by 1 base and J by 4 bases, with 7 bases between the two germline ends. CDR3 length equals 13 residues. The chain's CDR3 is CASSLGAGYGYTF. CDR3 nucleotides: TGTGCCAGCAGCTTAGGGGCCGGCTATGGCTACACCTTC.

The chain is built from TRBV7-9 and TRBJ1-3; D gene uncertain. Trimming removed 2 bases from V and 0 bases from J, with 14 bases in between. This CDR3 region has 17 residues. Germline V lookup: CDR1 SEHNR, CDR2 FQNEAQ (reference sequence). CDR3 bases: TGTGCCAGCAGCTTAAGGGTCGCGTCGACCTCTGGAAACACCATATATTTT. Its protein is CASSLRVASTSGNTIYF.

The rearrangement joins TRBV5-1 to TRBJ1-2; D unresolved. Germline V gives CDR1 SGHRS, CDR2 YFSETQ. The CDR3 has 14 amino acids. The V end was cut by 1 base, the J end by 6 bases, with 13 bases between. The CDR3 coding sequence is TGCGCCAGCAGCTTGATACCGGGGAACAATGGCTACACCTTC. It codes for CASSLIPGNNGYTF.

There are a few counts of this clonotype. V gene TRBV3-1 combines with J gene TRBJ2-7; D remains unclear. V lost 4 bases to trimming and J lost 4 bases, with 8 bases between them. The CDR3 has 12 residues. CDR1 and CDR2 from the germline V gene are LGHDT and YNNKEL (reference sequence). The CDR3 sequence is CASSLNGYEQYF. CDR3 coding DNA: TGTGCCAGCAGCCTCAACGGTTACGAGCAGTACTTC.

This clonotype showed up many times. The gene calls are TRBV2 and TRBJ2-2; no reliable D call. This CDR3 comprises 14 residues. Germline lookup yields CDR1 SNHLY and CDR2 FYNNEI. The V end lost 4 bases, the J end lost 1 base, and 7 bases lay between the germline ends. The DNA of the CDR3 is TGTGCCAGCAGTGTAGTGAAGAACACCGGGGAGCTGTTTTTT. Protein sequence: CASSVVKNTGELFF.

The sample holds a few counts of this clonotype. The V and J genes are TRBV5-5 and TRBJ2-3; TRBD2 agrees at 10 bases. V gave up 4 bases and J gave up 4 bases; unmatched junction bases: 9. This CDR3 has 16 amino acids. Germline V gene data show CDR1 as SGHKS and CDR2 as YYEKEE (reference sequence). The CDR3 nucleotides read TGTGCCAGCAGCCCTGAGCGGGGGGGCCTCTCAGATACGCAGTATTTT. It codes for CASSPERGGLSDTQYF. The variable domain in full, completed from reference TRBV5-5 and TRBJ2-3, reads DAGVTQSPTHLIKTRGQQVTLRCSPISGHKSVSWYQQVLGQGPQFIFQYYEKEERGRGNFPDRFSARQFPNYSSELNVNALLLGDSALYLCASSPERGGLSDTQYFGPGTRLTVL.

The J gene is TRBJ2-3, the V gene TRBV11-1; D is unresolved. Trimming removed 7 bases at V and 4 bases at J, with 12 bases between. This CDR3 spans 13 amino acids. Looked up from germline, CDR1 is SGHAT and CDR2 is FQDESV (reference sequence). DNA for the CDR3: TGTGCCAGCACCCGATCGGCCGCAGATACGCAGTATTTT. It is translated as CASTRSAADTQYF. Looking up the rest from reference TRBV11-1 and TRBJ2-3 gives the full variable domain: EAEVAQSPRYKITEKSQAVAFWCDPISGHATLYWYRQILGQGPELLVQFQDESVVDDSQLPKDRFSAERLKGVDSTLKIQPAELGDSAMYLCASTRSAADTQYFGPGTRLTVL.